Listed below are T cell receptor beta chains from one sample, sequenced in a study of blood T cell repertoires in COVID-19. Using immunoSEQ multiplex PCR, the repertoire was profiled, and TCRdb retains in-frame clones only, with some absent. The repertoire holds fewer than 300,000 clones, with approximately 82% as singletons. The source material was peripheral blood. Receptor source: a woman in her late teens or twenties with acute or convalescent COVID-19. Each CDR3 is given with its conserved first and last residue. Fields, in order: J gene, V gene, CDR3 protein.

>TRBJ1-1|TRBV7-9
CASSYAGTGTEAFF
>TRBJ2-2|TRBV9
CASSVAGSGKTGELFF
>TRBJ2-1|TRBV19
CASSIEGLKGNEQFF
>TRBJ2-6|TRBV5-1
CASSSRTGRVSGANVLTF
>TRBJ2-3|TRBV11-2
CASTLTPGQGDTQYF
>TRBJ2-3|TRBV7-6
CASSLVHWTGTDTQYF
>TRBJ2-1|TRBV6-4
CASSDSNRPSYNEQFF
>TRBJ2-3|TRBV27
CASTSGSGITDTQYF
>TRBJ1-1|TRBV4-3
CASSHGTTNTEAFF
>TRBJ2-1|TRBV14
CASSQDSREWSYNEQFF
>TRBJ1-4|TRBV28
CASSPRTGLWEKLFF
>TRBJ2-5|TRBV5-1
CASSPPPLADGQETQYF
>TRBJ1-4|TRBV27
CASSLMAKGGANEKLFF
>TRBJ2-1|TRBV7-9
CATRLAGGDEQFF
>TRBJ2-3|TRBV11-1
CATSGGTDTQYF
>TRBJ2-5|TRBV29-1
CSVEDREGSETQYF
>TRBJ2-1|TRBV7-8
CASSPTGSRNEQFF
>TRBJ2-2|TRBV6-5
CASSYGLADTGELFF
>TRBJ2-5|TRBV3-1/TRBV3-2
CASSQDVLAGVWSETQYF
>TRBJ2-1|TRBV15
CATTLGGRSSYNEQFF
>TRBJ1-1|TRBV18
CASSQSTGASEAFF
>TRBJ2-7|TRBV19
CASSILGQGGSEQYF
>TRBJ2-3|TRBV10-3
CAISETSGFSTDTQYF
>TRBJ2-7|TRBV18
CASSLLEGGKSEQYF